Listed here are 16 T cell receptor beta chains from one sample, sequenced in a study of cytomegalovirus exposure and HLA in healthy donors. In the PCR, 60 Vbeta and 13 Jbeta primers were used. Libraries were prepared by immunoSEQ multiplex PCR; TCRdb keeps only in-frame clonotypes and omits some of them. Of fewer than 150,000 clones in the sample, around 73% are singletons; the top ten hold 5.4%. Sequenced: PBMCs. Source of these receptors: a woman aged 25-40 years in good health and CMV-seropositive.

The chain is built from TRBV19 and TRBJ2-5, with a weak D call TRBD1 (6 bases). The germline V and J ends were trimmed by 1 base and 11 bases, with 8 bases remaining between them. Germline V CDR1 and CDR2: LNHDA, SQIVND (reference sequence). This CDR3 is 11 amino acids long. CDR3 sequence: CASSIGTEQYF. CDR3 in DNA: TGTGCCAGTAGTATAGGGACAGAGCAGTACTTC. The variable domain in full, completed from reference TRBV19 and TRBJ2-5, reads DGGITQSPKYLFRKEGQNVTLSCEQNLNHDAMYWYRQDPGQGLRLIYYSQIVNDFQKGDIAEGYSVSREKKESFPLTVTSAQKNPTAFYLCASSIGTEQYFGPGTRLLVL.

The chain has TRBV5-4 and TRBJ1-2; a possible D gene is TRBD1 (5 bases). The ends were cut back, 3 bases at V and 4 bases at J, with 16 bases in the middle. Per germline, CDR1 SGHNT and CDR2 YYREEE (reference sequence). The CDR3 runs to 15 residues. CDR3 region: CASSSPGRTTYGYTF. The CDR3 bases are TGTGCCAGCAGCTCCCCCGGCCGGACAACCTATGGCTACACCTTC. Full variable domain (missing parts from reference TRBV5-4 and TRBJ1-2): ETGVTQSPTHLIKTRGQQVTLRCSSQSGHNTVSWYQQALGQGPQFIFQYYREEENGRGNFPPRFSGLQFPNYSSELNVNALELDDSALYLCASSSPGRTTYGYTFGSGTRLTVV.

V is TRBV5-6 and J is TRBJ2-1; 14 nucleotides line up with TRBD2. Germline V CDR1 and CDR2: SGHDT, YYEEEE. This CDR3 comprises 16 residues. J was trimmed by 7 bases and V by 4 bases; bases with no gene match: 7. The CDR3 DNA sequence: TGTGCCAGCAGCCTTGTCCGGACTAGCGGGAGGAATGAGCAGTTCTTC. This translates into CASSLVRTSGRNEQFF.

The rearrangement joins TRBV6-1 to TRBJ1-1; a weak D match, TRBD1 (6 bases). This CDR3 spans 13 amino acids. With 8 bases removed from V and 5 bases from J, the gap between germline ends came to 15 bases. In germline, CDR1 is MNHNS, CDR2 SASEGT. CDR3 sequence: CASDRRVGTEAFF. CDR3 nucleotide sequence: TGTGCCAGCGACAGGAGAGTGGGGACTGAAGCTTTCTTT.

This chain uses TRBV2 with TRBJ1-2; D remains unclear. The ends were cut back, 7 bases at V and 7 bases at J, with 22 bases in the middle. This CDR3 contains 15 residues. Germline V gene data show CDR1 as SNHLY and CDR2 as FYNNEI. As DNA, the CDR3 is TGTGCCAGCAAAACTAGGAGGCGGGAGCAAGTTGGCTACACCTTC. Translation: CASKTRRREQVGYTF. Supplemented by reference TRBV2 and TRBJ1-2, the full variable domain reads EPEVTQTPSHQVTQMGQEVILRCVPISNHLYFYWYRQILGQKVEFLVSFYNNEISEKSEIFDDQFSVERPDGSNFTLKIRSTKLEDSAMYFCASKTRRREQVGYTFGSGTRLTVV.

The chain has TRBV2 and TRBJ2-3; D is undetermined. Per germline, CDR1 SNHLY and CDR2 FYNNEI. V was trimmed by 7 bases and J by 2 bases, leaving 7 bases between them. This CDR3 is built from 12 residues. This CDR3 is CASTTYTDTQYF. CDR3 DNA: TGTGCCAGCACTACGTACACAGATACGCAGTATTTT.

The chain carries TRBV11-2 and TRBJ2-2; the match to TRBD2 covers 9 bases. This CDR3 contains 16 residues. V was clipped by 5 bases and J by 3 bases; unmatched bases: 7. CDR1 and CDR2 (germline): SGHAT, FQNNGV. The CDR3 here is CASSISPSGDTGELFF. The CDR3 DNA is TGTGCCAGCAGCATATCCCCTAGCGGGGACACCGGGGAGCTGTTTTTT.

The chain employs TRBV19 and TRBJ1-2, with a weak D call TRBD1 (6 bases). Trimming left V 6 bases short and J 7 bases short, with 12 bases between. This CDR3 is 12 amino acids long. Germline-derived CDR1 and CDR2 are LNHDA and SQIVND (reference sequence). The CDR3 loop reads CASSSGVSGYTF. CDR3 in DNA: TGTGCCAGTAGCTCAGGGGTTTCTGGCTACACCTTC.

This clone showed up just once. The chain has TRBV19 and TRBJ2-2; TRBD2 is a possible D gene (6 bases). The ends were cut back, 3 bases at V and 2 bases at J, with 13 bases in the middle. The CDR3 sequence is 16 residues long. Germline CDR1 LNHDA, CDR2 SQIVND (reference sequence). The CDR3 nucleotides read TGTGCCAGTAGTATTCGGTGGGCGGGAAACACCGGGGAGCTGTTTTTT. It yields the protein CASSIRWAGNTGELFF.

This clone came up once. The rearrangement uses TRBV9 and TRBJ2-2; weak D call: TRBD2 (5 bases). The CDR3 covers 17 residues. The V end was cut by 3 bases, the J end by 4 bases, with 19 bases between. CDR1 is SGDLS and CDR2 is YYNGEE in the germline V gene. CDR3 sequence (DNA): TGTGCCAGCAGCGCAATAAAGTCGGGAAGTGCCACCGGGGAGCTGTTTTTT. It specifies CASSAIKSGSATGELFF.

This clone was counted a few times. The CDR3 here is CASSSEADRSYNEQFF. In DNA, the CDR3 is TGTGCCAGTAGTAGCGAGGCGGATAGATCCTACAATGAGCAGTTCTTC. The rearrangement links TRBV19 to TRBJ2-1; no clear D. Per germline, CDR1 LNHDA and CDR2 SQIVND (reference sequence). The CDR3 spans 16 residues. V lost 4 bases, J lost 1 base, and 14 bases lay in between.

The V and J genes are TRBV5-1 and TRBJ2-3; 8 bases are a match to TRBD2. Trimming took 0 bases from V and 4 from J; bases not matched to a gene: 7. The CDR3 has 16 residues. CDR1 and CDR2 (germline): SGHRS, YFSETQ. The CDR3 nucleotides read TGCGCCAGCAGCTTGGCAGTCGGGGGGGACTCAGATACGCAGTATTTT. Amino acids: CASSLAVGGDSDTQYF.

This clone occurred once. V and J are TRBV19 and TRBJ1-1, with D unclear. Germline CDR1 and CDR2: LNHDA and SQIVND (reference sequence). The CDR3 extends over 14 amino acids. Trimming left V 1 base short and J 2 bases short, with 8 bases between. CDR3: CASSIASSNTEAFF. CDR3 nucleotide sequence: TGTGCCAGTAGTATAGCTAGTAGTAACACTGAAGCTTTCTTT.

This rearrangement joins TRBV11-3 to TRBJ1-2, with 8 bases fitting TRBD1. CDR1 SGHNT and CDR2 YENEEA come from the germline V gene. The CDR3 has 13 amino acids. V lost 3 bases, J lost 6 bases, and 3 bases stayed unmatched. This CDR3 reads CASSFRGPDGYTF. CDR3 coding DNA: TGTGCCAGCAGCTTCAGGGGGCCGGATGGCTACACCTTC.

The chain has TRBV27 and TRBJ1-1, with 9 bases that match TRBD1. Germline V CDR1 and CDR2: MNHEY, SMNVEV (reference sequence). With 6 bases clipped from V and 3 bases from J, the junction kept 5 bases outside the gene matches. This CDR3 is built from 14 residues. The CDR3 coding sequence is TGTGCCAGCAGCAACAGGGGGCCGGACACTGAAGCTTTCTTT. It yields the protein CASSNRGPDTEAFF.

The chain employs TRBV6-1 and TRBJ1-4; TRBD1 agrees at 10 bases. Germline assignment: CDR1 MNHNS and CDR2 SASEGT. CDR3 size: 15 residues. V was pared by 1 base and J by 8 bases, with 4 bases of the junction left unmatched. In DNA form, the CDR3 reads TGTGCCAGCAGTGAAGTGGGACAGGGGAGGGAAAAACTGTTTTTT. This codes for CASSEVGQGREKLFF.